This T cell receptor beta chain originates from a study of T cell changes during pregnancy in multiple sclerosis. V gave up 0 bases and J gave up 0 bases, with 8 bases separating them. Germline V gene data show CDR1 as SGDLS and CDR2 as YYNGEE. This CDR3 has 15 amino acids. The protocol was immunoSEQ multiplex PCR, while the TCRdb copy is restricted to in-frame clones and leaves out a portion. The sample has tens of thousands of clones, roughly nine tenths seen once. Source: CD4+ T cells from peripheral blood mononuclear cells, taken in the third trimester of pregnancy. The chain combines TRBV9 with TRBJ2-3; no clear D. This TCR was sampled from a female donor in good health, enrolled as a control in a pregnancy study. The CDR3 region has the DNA TGTGCCAGCAGCGTAGCCCACCAGAGCACAGATACGCAGTATTTT. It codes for CASSVAHQSTDTQYF.